The rows below give T cell receptor beta chains drawn from one sample of a study of CD8 T cells in ankylosing spondylitis. A single record per CDR3 protein comes from TCRdb applying MiXCR to the 5' RACE reads. The sample has 200,000 or so distinct CDR3 sequences, 18% seen once; the top ten hold around 4.1%. The sample comprised blood, either unsorted or a sorted T cell fraction (not recorded which). The receptors derive from a male donor aged 5 to 29 with ankylosing spondylitis or in good health (not recorded which). The conserved cysteine and the conserved F or W are not part of the CDR3 here. Clone size is given for some rows only: seen once, a few or many times, or a class if the clone is expanded.

clone_size j_call v_call cdr3_aa
many TRBJ2-4 TRBV7-9 ASSPGQNIQY
- TRBJ2-1 TRBV12-5 ASAYIAYNEQF
- TRBJ2-2 TRBV2 ASSEEAGRGELF
- TRBJ1-2 TRBV4-1 ASSQVITTNYGYT
many TRBJ2-1 TRBV9 ASSPGTFNEQF
many TRBJ2-3 TRBV29-1 SVGDLSDTQY
many TRBJ1-4 TRBV10-3 AISDGGANEKLF
many TRBJ2-3 TRBV7-3 ASSSLVRLTDTQY
many TRBJ2-2 TRBV25-1 ASSDRTGSSPTGELF
- TRBJ2-2 TRBV28 ASSADGSNTGELF
many TRBJ2-4 TRBV3-1 ASSQGAGPSH
many TRBJ2-1 TRBV6-2/TRBV6-3 ASSYLADLYNEQF
- TRBJ2-5 TRBV20-1 SARTPVYQETQY
- TRBJ2-2 TRBV27 ASSLYRGSGELFF
many TRBJ2-5 TRBV20-1 SAPGTSGYQETQY
many TRBJ2-4 TRBV5-1 ASSSARQRNIQY
many TRBJ2-3 TRBV12-3/TRBV12-4 ASSSGRSTDTQY
many TRBJ2-2 TRBV20-1 SAPGQGATGELF
many TRBJ2-7 TRBV27 ASRMTGYVYEQY
- TRBJ1-2 TRBV7-9 ASSLGDLNYGYT
many TRBJ1-2 TRBV6-5 ASTHLPSGQVYGHGYT
- TRBJ2-5 TRBV6-5 ASSHDRGYQETQY
many TRBJ2-1 TRBV20-1 SARGTSEHNEQF
- TRBJ2-2 TRBV5-8 ASSLEGGKNTGELF
few TRBJ2-7 TRBV30 AWGTVSYEQY
many TRBJ2-3 TRBV5-1 ASSTTSGSLLDTQY
many TRBJ2-5 TRBV6-5 ASSQSPSRETQY
many TRBJ1-2 TRBV19 ASSAGTDSYT
many TRBJ1-4 TRBV30 AWGQSPGEKLF
- TRBJ2-1 TRBV20-1 SANIPGHTEQF
many TRBJ1-3 TRBV12-3/TRBV12-4 ASSYEIPGNTIY
few TRBJ1-1 TRBV29-1 SVEDPGRPPTEAF
many TRBJ1-6 TRBV12-3/TRBV12-4 ASSLTGGITPLH
- TRBJ2-1 TRBV29-1 SVAPGNNEQF
many TRBJ2-3 TRBV20-1 SASPLAGAFASTDTQY
many TRBJ2-1 TRBV7-2 ASSLVVDNEQF
once TRBJ2-2 TRBV3-1 ASSQRGGTGELF
many TRBJ1-1 TRBV20-1 SARSRVSNPVNTEAF
few TRBJ2-1 TRBV7-6 ASSLFPGLDNEQF
- TRBJ2-1 TRBV11-2 ASSPYGLVEFHNEQF
many TRBJ2-1 TRBV20-1 SARDGVRLVNNEQF
many TRBJ2-3 TRBV2 ASSAGGGTDTQY
many TRBJ2-7 TRBV10-3 AISGGQTYEQY
many TRBJ2-2 TRBV5-1 ASSPDVGELF
many TRBJ2-6 TRBV7-2 ASRPPGLAGAGANVLT
many TRBJ2-1 TRBV12-3/TRBV12-4 ASSHPGQGYNEQF
many TRBJ2-2 TRBV7-8 ASSSHRDTGELF
many TRBJ1-2 TRBV5-1 ASSYDTNYGYT
many TRBJ2-1 TRBV9 ASSALAGGRYNEQF
many TRBJ2-4 TRBV4-1 ASSQPGTSGNIQY
- TRBJ2-3 TRBV11-3 ASSFKAIASTDTQY
many TRBJ1-1 TRBV6-5 ASSSVNLGTEAF
many TRBJ2-7 TRBV18 ASSPSGATYEQY